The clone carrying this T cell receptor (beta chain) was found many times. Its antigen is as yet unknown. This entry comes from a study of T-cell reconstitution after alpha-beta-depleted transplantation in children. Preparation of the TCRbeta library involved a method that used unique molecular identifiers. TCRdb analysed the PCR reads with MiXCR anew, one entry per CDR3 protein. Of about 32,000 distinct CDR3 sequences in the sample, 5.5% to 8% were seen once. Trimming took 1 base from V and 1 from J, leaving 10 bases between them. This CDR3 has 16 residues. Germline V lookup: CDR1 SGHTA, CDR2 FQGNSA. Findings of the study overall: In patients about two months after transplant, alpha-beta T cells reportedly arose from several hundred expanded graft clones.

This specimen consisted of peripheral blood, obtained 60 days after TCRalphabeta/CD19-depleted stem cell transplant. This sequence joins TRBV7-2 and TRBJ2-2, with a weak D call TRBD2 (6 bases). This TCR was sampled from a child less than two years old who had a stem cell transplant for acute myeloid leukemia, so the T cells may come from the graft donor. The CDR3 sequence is CASSLGGAVNTGELFF. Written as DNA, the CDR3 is TGTGCCAGCAGCTTAGGCGGGGCGGTGAACACCGGGGAGCTGTTTTTT.